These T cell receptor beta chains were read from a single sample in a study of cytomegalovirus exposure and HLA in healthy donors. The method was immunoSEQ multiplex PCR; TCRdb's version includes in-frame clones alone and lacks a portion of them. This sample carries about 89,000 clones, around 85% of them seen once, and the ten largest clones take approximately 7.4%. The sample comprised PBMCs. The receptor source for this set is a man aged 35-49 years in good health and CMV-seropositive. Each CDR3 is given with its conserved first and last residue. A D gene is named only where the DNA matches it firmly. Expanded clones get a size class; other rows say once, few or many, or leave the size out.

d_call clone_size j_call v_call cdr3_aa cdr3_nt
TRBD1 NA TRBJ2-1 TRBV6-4 CASSASTGGAISNEQFF TGTGCCAGCAGTGCCTCGACAGGGGGCGCGATTTCCAATGAGCAGTTCTTC
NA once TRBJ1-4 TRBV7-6 CASSFGSATNEKLFF TGTGCCAGCAGCTTCGGGAGTGCAACTAATGAAAAACTGTTTTTT
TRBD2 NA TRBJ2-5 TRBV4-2 CASSQENSGGETQYF TGTGCCAGCAGCCAAGAAAATAGCGGGGGGGAGACCCAGTACTTC
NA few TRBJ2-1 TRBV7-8 CASSLVGAGVHNEQFF TGTGCCAGCAGCTTGGTGGGGGCGGGGGTACACAATGAGCAGTTCTTC
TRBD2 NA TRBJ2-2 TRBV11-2 CASSSAGGPTGELFF TGTGCCAGCAGTTCAGCGGGAGGGCCAACCGGGGAGCTGTTTTTT
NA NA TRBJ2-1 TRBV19 CASSIRAASYNEQFF TGTGCCAGTAGTATTCGAGCGGCGTCCTACAATGAGCAGTTCTTC
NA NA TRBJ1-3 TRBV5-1 CASSLDRDSGNTIYF TGCGCCAGCAGCTTGGACCGGGACTCTGGAAACACCATATATTTT
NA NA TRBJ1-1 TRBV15 CATSRDITGNTEAFF TGTGCCACCAGCAGAGACATAACAGGCAACACTGAAGCTTTCTTT
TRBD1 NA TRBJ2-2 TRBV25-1 CASREEGAGGELFF TGTGCCAGCAGGGAAGAGGGGGCGGGCGGGGAGCTGTTTTTT
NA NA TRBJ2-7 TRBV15 CATSRLTGYEQYF TGTGCCACCAGCAGACTTACAGGTTACGAGCAGTACTTC
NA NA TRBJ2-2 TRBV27 CASSLFRGAPNTGELFF TGTGCCAGCAGTTTATTTCGGGGGGCCCCGAACACCGGGGAGCTGTTTTTT
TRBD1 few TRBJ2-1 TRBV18 CASSPVDRGNNEQFF TGTGCCAGCTCACCAGTTGACAGGGGTAACAATGAGCAGTTCTTC
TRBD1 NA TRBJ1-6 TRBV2 CASSETGGFPPLHF TGTGCCAGCAGTGAAACAGGGGGGTTTCCACCCCTCCACTTT
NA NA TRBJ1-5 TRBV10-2 CASSGGTNDNQPQHF TGCGCCAGCAGTGGGGGGACAAATGACAATCAGCCCCAGCATTTT
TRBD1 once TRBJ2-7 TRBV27 CASTRQGSYEQYF TGTGCCAGCACAAGACAGGGTTCCTACGAGCAGTACTTC
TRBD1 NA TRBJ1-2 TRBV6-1 CASSLSGGGYTF TGTGCCAGCAGTTTATCAGGGGGGGGCTACACCTTC
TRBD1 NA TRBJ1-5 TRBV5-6 CASSRTGGNQPQHF TGTGCCAGCAGTCGTACAGGGGGCAATCAGCCCCAGCATTTT
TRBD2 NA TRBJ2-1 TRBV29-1 CSVGGSGIYNEQFF TGCAGCGTTGGGGGTAGCGGGATCTACAATGAGCAGTTCTTC